This T cell receptor (beta chain) was identified in a study of cytomegalovirus exposure and HLA in healthy donors. The PCR ran on 60 Vbeta and 13 Jbeta primers. Libraries were prepared by immunoSEQ multiplex PCR; TCRdb keeps only in-frame clonotypes and omits some of them. The sample consists of 150,000 to 200,000 clones, about 80% of them appearing once. J gave up 7 bases and V 6 bases, and 10 bases lay outside the gene matches. The CDR3 is 14 residues long. Germline assignment: CDR1 SGHNT and CDR2 YYREEE (reference sequence). To note about this clone: What it recognizes is unknown.

Study-wide points: HLA allele associations emerged for some 16,000 TCR beta sequences in a later analysis, at 0.05 false discovery rate. Associated with cytomegalovirus, according to the listing, were 150 to 200 TCR beta chains. The Asian-associated ancestry cluster reportedly had fewer N-insertions than the 666-donor mean in a later analysis. It was taken for granted in presence/absence analyses that sequencing depth across donors was roughly uniform.

The sequenced sample was PBMCs. The sequence derives from a boy aged 5 to 17 in good health and CMV-seronegative. The genes are TRBV5-4 and TRBJ2-1; TRBD1 aligns across 7 bases. The CDR3 nucleotides are TGTGCCAGCACCCTTAGACAGGGTGTAAATGAGCAGTTCTTC. It translates to CASTLRQGVNEQFF.